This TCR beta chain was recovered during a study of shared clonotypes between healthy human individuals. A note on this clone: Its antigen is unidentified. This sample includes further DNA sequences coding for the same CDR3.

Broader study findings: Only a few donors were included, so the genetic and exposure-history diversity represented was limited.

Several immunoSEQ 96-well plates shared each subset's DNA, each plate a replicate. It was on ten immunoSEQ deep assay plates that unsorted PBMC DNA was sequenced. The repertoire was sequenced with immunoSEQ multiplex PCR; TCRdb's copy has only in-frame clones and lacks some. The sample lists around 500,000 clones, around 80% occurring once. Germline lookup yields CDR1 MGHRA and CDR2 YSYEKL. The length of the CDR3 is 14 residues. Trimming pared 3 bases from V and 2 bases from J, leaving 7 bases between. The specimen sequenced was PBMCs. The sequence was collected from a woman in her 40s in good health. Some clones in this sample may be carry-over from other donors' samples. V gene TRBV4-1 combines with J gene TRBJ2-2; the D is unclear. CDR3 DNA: TGCGCCAGCAGCCAGAAACCTAACACCGGGGAGCTGTTTTTT. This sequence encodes CASSQKPNTGELFF.